This T cell receptor beta chain was profiled in a study of shared clonotypes between healthy human individuals. Clones were read by immunoSEQ multiplex PCR, and TCRdb kept only the in-frame ones, dropping some. This sample yields about 1 million clones, of which around four fifths are seen a single time; about 1.5% belongs to the top ten. The J segment lost 7 bases and the V segment lost 3 bases, leaving 6 bases of the junction unmatched. The CDR3 length is 16 residues. The germline V gene encodes CDR1 SGHNT and CDR2 YYREEE (reference sequence). Sequencing was done on a sample of memory CD4+ T cells sorted from blood. Subset specified: CD45RA-negative fraction. The TCR was taken from a young man in good health. J is TRBJ2-2 and V is TRBV5-4, with 13 bases lining up with TRBD2. Written as DNA, the CDR3 is TGTGCCAGCAGCTCGTGGACTAGCGGGGGCGGCGGGGAGCTGTTTTTT. It codes for CASSSWTSGGGGELFF.